This passage covers 23 T cell receptor beta chains from one sample sequenced in a study of T cells in tuberculosis. The table came from immunoSEQ multiplex PCR; TCRdb's copy has only in-frame clones and leaves some out. The sample lists approximately 30,000 clones, roughly 92% occurring once. The sample was PBMCs. These receptors were collected from a donor aged 10-29 years with latent tuberculosis or without tuberculosis infection. Some clones in this sample may be carry-over from other donors' samples.

The J gene is TRBJ2-1, the V gene TRBV19, with 9 bases that match TRBD2. V gave up 4 bases and J gave up 5 bases; unmatched junction bases: 6. The length of the CDR3 is 15 residues. CDR1 and CDR2 (germline): LNHDA, SQIVND (reference sequence). The CDR3 coding sequence is TGTGCCAGTAGTACTGGGACTAGCAGGGACAATGAGCAGTTCTTC. The encoded protein is CASSTGTSRDNEQFF.

The chain is built from TRBV11-2 and TRBJ2-3; TRBD1 matches at 10 bases. J was trimmed by 2 bases and V by 5 bases; bases with no gene match: 4. Germline CDR1 is SGHAT and CDR2 is FQNNGV. The CDR3 is 15 amino acids. CDR3 in amino acids: CASSGGTGATDTQYF. The DNA for the CDR3 is TGTGCCAGCAGCGGGGGGACAGGGGCCACAGATACGCAGTATTTT.

The count of this clone is one. J is TRBJ1-1 and V is TRBV6-1, with 7 bases identical to TRBD1. This CDR3 has 12 residues. Germline V gene sequence: CDR1 MNHNS, CDR2 SASEGT. J lost 4 bases, V lost 8 bases, and 4 bases had no gene match. CDR3 sequence reads: CASGGGRTEAFF. The CDR3 coding sequence is TGTGCCAGCGGAGGGGGCCGCACTGAAGCTTTCTTT.

This chain joins TRBV19 and TRBJ2-5; D not certain. Germline V gene sequence: CDR1 LNHDA, CDR2 SQIVND (reference sequence). CDR3 length: 13 residues. V lost 3 bases and J lost 4, with 9 bases in between. CDR3 in amino acids: CASSMPVGETQYF. CDR3 nucleotide sequence: TGTGCCAGTAGTATGCCGGTCGGAGAGACCCAGTACTTC.

The chain recombines TRBV5-1 with TRBJ2-7, with 12 nucleotides matching TRBD2. CDR3 size: 15 residues. The germline V gene has CDR1 SGHRS and CDR2 YFSETQ. The ends lost 3 bases at V and 6 bases at J; junction bases unmatched: 7. CDR3 sequence: CASSSLTSGGAEQYF. In DNA, the CDR3 is TGCGCCAGCAGCTCTCTGACTAGCGGGGGCGCCGAGCAGTACTTC.

The chain couples TRBV2 to TRBJ1-1, with 8 bases that match TRBD1. The CDR3 has 16 amino acids. J was trimmed by 3 bases and V by 5 bases; bases with no gene match: 11. The V gene's germline CDR1 is SNHLY and CDR2 FYNNEI. In DNA form, the CDR3 reads TGTGCCAGCAGTTTACAGGGGGGGTGGACTGACACTGAAGCTTTCTTT. It translates to CASSLQGGWTDTEAFF. The full variable domain, completed using reference TRBV2 and TRBJ1-1, is EPEVTQTPSHQVTQMGQEVILRCVPISNHLYFYWYRQILGQKVEFLVSFYNNEISEKSEIFDDQFSVERPDGSNFTLKIRSTKLEDSAMYFCASSLQGGWTDTEAFFGQGTRLTVV.

The chain links TRBV4-1 to TRBJ2-2; D unresolved. The length of the CDR3 is 16 residues. Per the germline V gene, CDR1 is MGHRA and CDR2 is YSYEKL. The V end lost 0 bases, the J end lost 6 bases, and 14 bases lay between the germline ends. The DNA for the CDR3 is TGCGCCAGCAGCCAAGACCGAGACAAGATATCCGGGGAGCTGTTTTTT. Its protein is CASSQDRDKISGELFF.

This clone was observed a single time. The chain couples TRBV4-2 to TRBJ1-1, with D perhaps TRBD1 (5 bases). Per germline, CDR1 LGHNA and CDR2 YNFKEQ. The CDR3 is 12 residues long. The V end lost 11 bases, the J end lost 0 bases, and 10 bases lay between the germline ends. The CDR3 DNA is TGTGCCGCGGAAGGGGTGAACACTGAAGCTTTCTTT. Protein sequence: CAAEGVNTEAFF.

This chain connects TRBV2 to TRBJ2-1; 9 nucleotides line up with TRBD1. The germline CDR1 and CDR2 sequences are SNHLY and FYNNEI. CDR3 size: 17 residues. Unmatched junction bases numbered 17, after V lost 7 bases and J lost 7 bases. CDR3 amino acids: CASTEITGTGSKNEQFF. As DNA, the CDR3 is TGTGCCAGCACCGAGATCACCGGGACAGGGTCGAAGAATGAGCAGTTCTTC.

The chain links TRBV12-5 to TRBJ2-2, with 7 bases identical to TRBD1. This CDR3 has 15 residues. CDR1 LGHNT and CDR2 FRNRAP come from the germline V gene. V was pared by 1 base and J by 4 bases, with 3 bases of the junction left unmatched. The CDR3 here is CASGLGDSGTGELFF. The CDR3 nucleotides are TGTGCTAGTGGTTTGGGGGACAGCGGCACCGGGGAGCTGTTTTTT.

This chain uses TRBV19 with TRBJ2-2; the match to TRBD1 covers 8 bases. Unmatched junction bases numbered 5, after V lost 6 bases and J lost 2 bases. The CDR3 is 15 residues long. CDR1 LNHDA and CDR2 SQIVND come from the germline V gene (reference sequence). CDR3 coding DNA: TGTGCCAGTAGGAGGACAGGGACAAACACCGGGGAGCTGTTTTTT. Protein: CASRRTGTNTGELFF.

V and J are TRBV6-4 and TRBJ1-2; 8 bases are shared with TRBD1. Looked up from germline, CDR1 is MRHNA and CDR2 is SNTAGT. This CDR3 spans 13 amino acids. Trimming at V came to 5 bases and at J to 7 bases, leaving 6 bases not matched to a gene. Here the CDR3 reads CASSSGQGRGYTF. Here the CDR3 DNA reads TGTGCCAGCAGTTCCGGACAGGGTCGTGGCTACACCTTC.

The chain's CDR3 is CASSYYASSSYNEQFF. The CDR3 bases are TGTGCCAGCAGTTACTACGCCTCGAGCTCCTACAATGAGCAGTTCTTC. V and J are TRBV6-5 and TRBJ2-1, with unresolved D. Germline V gene data show CDR1 as MNHEY and CDR2 as SVGAGI. This CDR3 region has 16 residues. Trimming took off 1 base at V and 0 bases at J, with 10 bases between the two ends.

The chain has TRBV5-1 and TRBJ2-1, with 7 nucleotides matching TRBD2. The length of the CDR3 is 13 residues. J was trimmed by 8 bases and V by 3 bases; bases with no gene match: 5. CDR1 SGHRS and CDR2 YFSETQ come from the germline V gene. CDR3 DNA sequence: TGCGCCAGCAGCTGGTTCACTAGCGATGAGCAGTTCTTC. Amino acids: CASSWFTSDEQFF.

The chain recombines TRBV25-1 with TRBJ2-2; 8 bases are a match to TRBD2. Germline CDR1 is MGHDK and CDR2 is SYGVNS. This CDR3 comprises 16 residues. Trimming took 4 bases from V and 6 from J; bases not matched to a gene: 10. The CDR3 reads CASSGSSGGNPGELFF. The CDR3 bases are TGTGCCAGCAGTGGTAGCAGCGGGGGTAACCCCGGGGAGCTGTTTTTT.

This clone was seen just once. This chain links TRBV29-1 with TRBJ1-2; D unclear. V gave up 1 base and J gave up 2 bases, with 23 bases separating them. Germline values: CDR1 SQVTM, CDR2 ANQGSEA. The CDR3 is 18 residues long. The CDR3 is CSVEASPEQIPLNYGYTF. The CDR3 nucleotides are TGCAGCGTTGAAGCGTCCCCGGAGCAAATTCCCTTGAACTATGGCTACACCTTC. Together with reference TRBV29-1 and TRBJ1-2, the CDR3 gives the full variable domain: SAVISQKPSRDICQRGTSLTIQCQVDSQVTMMFWYRQQPGQSLTLIATANQGSEATYESGFVIDKFPISRPNLTFSTLTVSNMSPEDSSIYLCSVEASPEQIPLNYGYTFGSGTRLTVV.

The chain carries TRBV25-1 and TRBJ1-5, with TRBD1 identical over 7 bases. The V and J ends lost 8 bases and 9 bases, in that order; junction bases with no gene match: 10. CDR3 size: 13 residues. CDR1 MGHDK and CDR2 SYGVNS come from the germline V gene. The CDR3 spells CASQEGAFGPQHF. In DNA form, the CDR3 reads TGTGCCAGCCAAGAGGGGGCGTTTGGGCCCCAGCATTTT.

Here the CDR3 reads CASRLGLAKSEQFF. The DNA of the CDR3 is TGCGCCAGCAGGCTGGGACTAGCGAAGTCTGAGCAGTTCTTC. The chain has TRBV4-1 and TRBJ2-1; 10 bases are shared with TRBD2. This CDR3 comprises 14 residues. The V segment lost 6 bases and the J segment 9 bases; nucleotides outside the gene matches: 8. From germline, CDR1 is MGHRA and CDR2 YSYEKL.

V is TRBV4-1 and J is TRBJ2-7, with TRBD2 matching over 12 bases. V shed 4 bases and J 1 base; nucleotides not matched to a gene: 11. The CDR3 spans 18 residues. The V gene's germline CDR1 is MGHRA and CDR2 YSYEKL. The CDR3, as DNA: TGCGCCAGCAGCCTCTCGACTAGCGGGAGAGGTGCATCCTACGAGCAGTACTTC. This gives the protein CASSLSTSGRGASYEQYF.

The rearrangement uses TRBV4-1 and TRBJ2-6, with D possibly matching TRBD2 (6 bases). Trimming took 4 bases from V and 5 from J, leaving 12 bases between them. This CDR3 is built from 15 residues. The germline V gene encodes CDR1 MGHRA and CDR2 YSYEKL. For the CDR3, the DNA is TGCGCCAGCAGCCCCCTCGGGGGTCGGGCCAACGTCCTGACTTTC. Translation gives CASSPLGGRANVLTF.

V is TRBV30 and J is TRBJ2-7, with 10 bases identical to TRBD1. The V segment lost 0 bases and the J segment 5 bases; nucleotides outside the gene matches: 4. Germline-derived CDR1 and CDR2 are GTSNPN and SVGIG (reference sequence). This CDR3 is 14 amino acids long. CDR3 sequence (DNA): TGTGCCTGGAGTGTACAAGGACAGGGGGACGAGCAGTACTTC. Its translation is CAWSVQGQGDEQYF.

The V and J genes are TRBV14 and TRBJ2-1; maybe TRBD1 (5 bases). Trimming shortened V by 4 bases and J by 4 bases, and 17 bases separated the two germline ends. Germline lookup yields CDR1 SGHDN and CDR2 FVKESK. The CDR3 sequence is 16 residues long. CDR3 in amino acids: CASSPPGQGIYNEQFF. Here the CDR3 DNA reads TGTGCCAGCAGCCCCCCTGGACAAGGAATTTACAATGAGCAGTTCTTC.

The CDR3 here is CASTAGGSTGELFF. CDR3 in DNA: TGTGCCAGCACAGCGGGAGGGAGCACCGGGGAGCTGTTTTTT. This chain connects TRBV6-1 to TRBJ2-2; 10 bases line up with TRBD2. Germline CDR1 and CDR2: MNHNS and SASEGT. CDR3 size: 14 residues. Trimming removed 7 bases from V and 4 bases from J; junction bases left unmatched: 3.